This paragraph reports one TCR beta chain. Its antigen remains undetermined. Base qualities are not provided; no much larger clone lies one nucleotide away. This entry comes from a study of cytomegalovirus exposure and HLA in healthy donors (dated by TCRdb to 2017 to 2019). A note on the overall study: The roughly 670 repertoires of the first cohort and the 110 or so validation repertoires were produced on the same platform, according to a later analysis. The study aimed to test whether cataloging public T cell receptors could reveal signatures of past pathogen exposure. In addition to the first cohort of several hundred subjects, a separate validation cohort of 130 or so different subjects was used. To predict cytomegalovirus infection status, the study combined high-throughput TCR immunosequencing, statistical association of individual TCRs with disease status, and machine learning.

Overall study results and their limits: A later analysis lacked HLA typing for the validation cohort, so it scored co-occurrence in that cohort across all 110 or so repertoires. The classifier was reported to diagnose cytomegalovirus status with high specificity and sensitivity in both the original cohort and the validation cohort. The authors suggested that the approach could potentially be generalized to other disease states and immunological phenotypes. Three of the identified cytomegalovirus-associated TCR beta chains were confirmed in vitro to be specific for cytomegalovirus antigens. Of the cluster scores, 90% to 95% were above 0 in a later analysis, which found that TCRs clustered in the first cohort also tended to co-occur in the roughly 130 validation repertoires. The study listed 164 TCR beta chains as associated with cytomegalovirus. While some public TCRs were present in many individuals, most TCR sequences turned up only very rarely across donors.

Libraries were made using the immunoSEQ multiplex PCR assay. Under the source paper's analysis protocol: A statistical classification framework was built for diagnosing cytomegalovirus status from the catalog of TCR beta chain sequences. As stored in TCRdb, this immuneACCESS dataset retains in-frame rearrangements with V and J assigned. A fraction of the clones does not appear; measured against another copy, unresolved V genes explain less than half of the discrepancy, and the remainder lacks a known reason. That table supplies the V and J calls and clone size; D and trimming were determined from the DNA. The sample table records 100,000 to 150,000 clones; approximately 88% of these occur just once. The ten largest clonotypes hold about 2% of the sample. Donors formed part of the validation cohort, which comprised about 120 subjects and was distinct from the first cohort of fewer than 750 subjects.

At the junction V is shortened by 7 bases and J by 13 bases, with 19 bases in between. The CDR3 sequence holds 12 residues, the cysteine and phenylalanine included. The entry retains the CDR3 DNA only, 36 bases that are in frame from base 1. CDR1 and CDR2 were assigned from the germline V gene as MNHNS and SASEGT. This sequence originates from a woman aged 18-35 years in good health and CMV-seronegative. The V and J segments used are TRBV6-1 and TRBJ1-2; matching of 6 bases hints at TRBD1 as the D gene. The specimen sequenced was PBMCs. The CDR3 region: CASIFGGRGFTF. The DNA is TGTGCCAGCATATTCGGGGGGCGAGGGTTCACCTTC.